This TCR beta chain was recovered during a study of cytomegalovirus exposure and HLA in healthy donors. Primers included in the PCR were 60 Vbeta and 13 Jbeta primers. TCRdb's table, derived via immunoSEQ multiplex PCR, lists solely in-frame clones and lacks some. Among 170,000 or so clones listed, roughly three quarters were seen once. Germline values: CDR1 SGHRS, CDR2 YFSETQ. This CDR3 has 15 residues. Study-wide results and caveats: Most TCR sequences were uncommon, yet certain public TCRs appeared in many donors.

With respect to this clone: The target antigen is unknown. Germline and junction disagree at one end, which may indicate a read error.

The source is a woman aged 45 to 65 in good health and CMV-seropositive. This sequence joins TRBV5-1 and TRBJ2-6; possible D gene TRBD1, 5 bases. Material for sequencing was PBMCs. CDR3: CASSSTSSGANGLTF. Here the CDR3 DNA reads TGCGCCAGCAGCTCCACCAGCTCTGGGGCCAACGGCCTGACTTTC.